This TCR beta chain was captured by sequencing in a study of T cell responses to AZD1222 COVID-19 vaccine. The method was immunoSEQ multiplex PCR; TCRdb's version includes in-frame clones alone and lacks a portion of them. Of more than 150,000 clones listed, about 90% were seen once; the top ten hold about 1.5%. The specimen comprised peripheral blood, sampled 28 days after the second AZD1222 dose. The TCR comes from an adult who received the AZD1222 COVID-19 vaccine.

CDR3 sequence: CASSPGPSLGYGYTF. The CDR3 DNA reads as TGTGCCAGTAGTCCCGGGCCGTCACTAGGGTATGGCTACACCTTC. V is TRBV19 and J is TRBJ1-2; D ambiguous. Germline CDR1 and CDR2: LNHDA and SQIVND (reference sequence). V lost 5 bases and J 5 bases, leaving 18 bases between the germline ends. The CDR3 has 15 amino acids.